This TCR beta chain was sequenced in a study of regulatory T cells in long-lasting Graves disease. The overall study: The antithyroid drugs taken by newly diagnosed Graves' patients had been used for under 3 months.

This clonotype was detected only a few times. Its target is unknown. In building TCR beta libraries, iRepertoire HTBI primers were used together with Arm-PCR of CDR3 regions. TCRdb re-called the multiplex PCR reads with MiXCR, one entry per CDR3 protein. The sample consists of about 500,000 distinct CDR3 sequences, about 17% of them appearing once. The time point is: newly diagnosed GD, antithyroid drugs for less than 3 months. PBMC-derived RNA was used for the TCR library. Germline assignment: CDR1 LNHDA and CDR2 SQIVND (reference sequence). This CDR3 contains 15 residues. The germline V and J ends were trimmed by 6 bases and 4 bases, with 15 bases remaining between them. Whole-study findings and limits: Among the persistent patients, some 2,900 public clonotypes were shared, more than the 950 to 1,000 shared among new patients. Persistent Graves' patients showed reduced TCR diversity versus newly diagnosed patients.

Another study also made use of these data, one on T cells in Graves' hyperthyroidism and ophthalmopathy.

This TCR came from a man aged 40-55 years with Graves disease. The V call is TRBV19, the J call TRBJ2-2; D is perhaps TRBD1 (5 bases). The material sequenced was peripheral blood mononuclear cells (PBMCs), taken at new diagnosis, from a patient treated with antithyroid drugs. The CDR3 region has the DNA TGTGCCAGTAGCGGCTCCCGGACAATCACCGGGGAGCTGTTTTTT. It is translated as CASSGSRTITGELFF.